This passage covers 18 T cell receptor beta chains from one sample sequenced in a study of T cell responses to AZD1222 COVID-19 vaccine. Using immunoSEQ multiplex PCR, the repertoire was profiled, and TCRdb retains in-frame clones only, with some absent. The sample consists of more than 110,000 clones, around nine tenths of them appearing once. The specimen was peripheral blood, collected on day 0 of AZD1222 vaccination. These receptors were taken from an adult in good health.

This chain uses TRBV14 with TRBJ2-2, with 10 nucleotides matching TRBD2. J gave up 2 bases and V 1 base, and 7 bases lay outside the gene matches. This CDR3 is built from 18 residues. The germline gives CDR1 SGHDN, CDR2 FVKESK. CDR3 bases: TGTGCCAGCAGCCAAGGGTTCCCTAGCGGGAGTAACACCGGGGAGCTGTTTTTT. Translated, it gives CASSQGFPSGSNTGELFF.

The V call is TRBV6-2 or TRBV6-3, the J call TRBJ2-5; 11 bases are a match to TRBD2. The CDR3 length is 16 residues. The germline V gene has CDR1 MNHEY and CDR2 SVGEGT. V was clipped by 5 bases and J by 5 bases; unmatched bases: 10. CDR3 sequence reads: CASSRPLAGVRETQYF. CDR3 nucleotide sequence: TGTGCCAGCAGTCGCCCACTAGCGGGAGTGAGGGAGACCCAGTACTTC.

The rearrangement joins TRBV9 to TRBJ2-3; D possibly corresponds to TRBD2 (6 bases). V shed 3 bases and J shed 8 bases, with 10 bases lying between them. The CDR3 contains 12 residues. Germline assignment: CDR1 SGDLS and CDR2 YYNGEE. The CDR3 region is CASSGGAGTQYF. For the CDR3, the DNA is TGTGCCAGCAGCGGAGGAGCGGGTACGCAGTATTTT.

The V and J genes are TRBV18 and TRBJ2-1; 9 bases fit TRBD1. J was trimmed by 6 bases and V by 3 bases; bases with no gene match: 6. Per the germline V gene, CDR1 is KGHSH and CDR2 is LQKENI. The CDR3 runs to 15 residues. The CDR3 sequence is CASSPGQGFSNEQFF. The DNA of the CDR3 is TGTGCCAGCTCACCGGGACAGGGTTTTAGCAATGAGCAGTTCTTC. The full variable domain, completed using reference TRBV18 and TRBJ2-1, is NAGVMQNPRHLVRRRGQEARLRCSPMKGHSHVYWYRQLPEEGLKFMVYLQKENIIDESGMPKERFSAEFPKEGPSILRIQQVVRGDSAAYFCASSPGQGFSNEQFFGPGTRLTVL.

This chain uses TRBV5-8 with TRBJ2-1, with D possibly matching TRBD2 (6 bases). This CDR3 has 14 residues. V was clipped by 4 bases and J by 3 bases, with 11 bases between them. CDR1 SGHTS and CDR2 YDEGEE come from the germline V gene. CDR3 sequence (DNA): TGTGCCAGCAGCCTCCGGGACTTCTACAATGAGCAGTTCTTC. This sequence encodes CASSLRDFYNEQFF.

This chain connects TRBV7-2 to TRBJ1-3; D is uncertain. The germline gives CDR1 SGHTA, CDR2 FQGNSA. The CDR3 extends over 15 amino acids. The ends were cut back, 5 bases at V and 3 bases at J, with 14 bases in the middle. CDR3 sequence (DNA): TGTGCCAGCAGCCACAGAGGGTTTGATGGAAACACCATATATTTT. Protein sequence: CASSHRGFDGNTIYF.

CDR3 sequence: CASSWRSGLNYGYTF. The CDR3, as DNA: TGTGCCAGCAGCTGGCGCTCAGGGCTTAACTATGGCTACACCTTC. This chain connects TRBV7-9 to TRBJ1-2; D is possibly TRBD1 (5 bases). From germline, CDR1 is SEHNR and CDR2 FQNEAQ (reference sequence). CDR3 length equals 15 residues. V was pared by 4 bases and J by 1 base, with 13 bases between.

This chain uses TRBV4-2 with TRBJ1-1, with D possibly matching TRBD1 (6 bases). The length of the CDR3 is 15 residues. V was trimmed by 0 bases and J by 4 bases, leaving 12 bases between them. Germline V CDR1 and CDR2: LGHNA, YNFKEQ. The chain's CDR3 is CASSQDMQGSTEAFF. As DNA, the CDR3 is TGTGCCAGCAGCCAAGACATGCAGGGGAGCACTGAAGCTTTCTTT.

The chain combines TRBV29-1 with TRBJ1-3; D is unclear. The CDR3 is made up of 13 amino acids. Germline lookup yields CDR1 SQVTM and CDR2 ANQGSEA. V was cut by 6 bases and J by 1 base, with 10 bases left in between. The CDR3 sequence: CSVANPSGNTIYF. The CDR3 region has the DNA TGCAGCGTCGCTAACCCTTCTGGAAACACCATATATTTT.

This chain joins TRBV2 and TRBJ1-5; possibly TRBD1 for D (5 bases). The CDR3 spans 13 residues. Germline CDR1 SNHLY, CDR2 FYNNEI. The ends were cut back, 3 bases at V and 6 bases at J, with 9 bases in the middle. DNA of the CDR3: TGTGCCAGCAGTGAGCAGGGTAGTCAGCCCCAGCATTTT. Residues: CASSEQGSQPQHF.

Only one count was recorded for this clone. V is TRBV6-5 and J is TRBJ1-5; unclear D gene. Trimming removed 7 bases from V and 1 base from J, with 5 bases in between. CDR1 is MNHEY and CDR2 is SVGAGI in the germline V gene. The CDR3 has 12 amino acids. This CDR3 is CASNWSNQPQHF. The CDR3 nucleotides are TGTGCCAGCAACTGGAGCAATCAGCCCCAGCATTTT.

The gene calls are TRBV12-5 and TRBJ2-1, with 12 bases identical to TRBD2. V shed 7 bases, J shed 6 bases, and the junction held 7 bases outside the gene matches. This CDR3 region has 15 residues. Germline CDR1 LGHNT, CDR2 FRNRAP. In nucleotides, the CDR3 is TGTGCTAGTGAACTCGGGACTAGCGGGTCCAATGAGCAGTTCTTC. It specifies CASELGTSGSNEQFF.

The chain uses TRBV5-8 and TRBJ1-1; TRBD1 is a possible D gene (5 bases). The germline gives CDR1 SGHTS, CDR2 YDEGEE. V was cut by 5 bases and J by 0 bases, with 14 bases left in between. The CDR3 runs to 15 residues. CDR3 region: CASSGAQDLNTEAFF. CDR3 nucleotides: TGTGCCAGCAGTGGGGCCCAAGACTTGAACACTGAAGCTTTCTTT.

This rearrangement joins TRBV11-2 to TRBJ2-7, with D possibly TRBD2 on 6 matching bases. V was shortened by 2 bases and J by 0 bases, with 14 bases between the two germline ends. The germline V gene has CDR1 SGHAT and CDR2 FQNNGV. The CDR3 runs 16 residues. The CDR3 loop is CASSLFSLRGSYEQYF. The CDR3 DNA sequence: TGTGCCAGCAGCTTATTTAGTTTGCGGGGCTCCTACGAGCAGTACTTC.

This chain connects TRBV6-5 to TRBJ1-2; a weak D match, TRBD1 (5 bases). Per the germline V gene, CDR1 is MNHEY and CDR2 is SVGAGI. The CDR3 is 14 residues long. Trimming left V 7 bases short and J 5 bases short, with 17 bases between. The CDR3 DNA sequence: TGTGCCAGCACTATCAGGGTAGGATGGTATGGCTACACCTTC. It translates to CASTIRVGWYGYTF.

The rearrangement joins TRBV15 to TRBJ2-5, with 14 bases fitting TRBD2. Germline CDR1 and CDR2: LNHNV and YYDKDF (reference sequence). The V gene end was trimmed by 6 bases and the J gene end by 5 bases; junction bases not matched to a gene: 5. CDR3 length equals 15 residues. In DNA, the CDR3 is TGTGCCACCAGGACTAGCGGGAGGGCCCGGGAGACCCAGTACTTC. It translates to CATRTSGRARETQYF.

The gene calls are TRBV9 and TRBJ2-1; 11 bases are shared with TRBD2. The length of the CDR3 is 15 residues. Trimming cost V 1 base and J 9 bases; bases outside gene matches: 6. The germline gives CDR1 SGDLS, CDR2 YYNGEE. The CDR3 DNA reads as TGTGCCAGCAGCGTATTAGCGGGAGGGCTGGGTGAGCAGTTCTTC. It translates to CASSVLAGGLGEQFF.

The chain employs TRBV11-1 and TRBJ2-7; D is ambiguous. Germline CDR1 reads SGHAT; CDR2 reads FQDESV (reference sequence). V was shortened by 3 bases and J by 7 bases, with 7 bases between the two germline ends. This CDR3 has 11 amino acids. The chain's CDR3 is CASSLYAEQYF. The CDR3 bases are TGTGCCAGCAGCTTGTATGCGGAGCAGTACTTC.